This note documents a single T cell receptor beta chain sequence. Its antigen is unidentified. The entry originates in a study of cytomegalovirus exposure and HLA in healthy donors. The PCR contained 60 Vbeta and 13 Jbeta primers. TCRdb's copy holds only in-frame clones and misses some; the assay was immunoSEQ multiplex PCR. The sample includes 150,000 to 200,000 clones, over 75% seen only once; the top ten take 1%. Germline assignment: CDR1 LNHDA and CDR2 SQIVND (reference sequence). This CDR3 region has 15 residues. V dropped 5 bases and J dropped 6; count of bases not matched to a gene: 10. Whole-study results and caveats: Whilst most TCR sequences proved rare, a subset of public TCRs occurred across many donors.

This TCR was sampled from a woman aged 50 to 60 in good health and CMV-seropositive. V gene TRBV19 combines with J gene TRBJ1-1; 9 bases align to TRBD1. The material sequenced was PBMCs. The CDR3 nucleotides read TGTGCCAGTAGTTCTGGGGACAGGGAATCCTCTGAAGCTTTCTTT. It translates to CASSSGDRESSEAFF. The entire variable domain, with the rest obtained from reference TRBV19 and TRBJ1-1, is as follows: DGGITQSPKYLFRKEGQNVTLSCEQNLNHDAMYWYRQDPGQGLRLIYYSQIVNDFQKGDIAEGYSVSREKKESFPLTVTSAQKNPTAFYLCASSSGDRESSEAFFGQGTRLTVV.